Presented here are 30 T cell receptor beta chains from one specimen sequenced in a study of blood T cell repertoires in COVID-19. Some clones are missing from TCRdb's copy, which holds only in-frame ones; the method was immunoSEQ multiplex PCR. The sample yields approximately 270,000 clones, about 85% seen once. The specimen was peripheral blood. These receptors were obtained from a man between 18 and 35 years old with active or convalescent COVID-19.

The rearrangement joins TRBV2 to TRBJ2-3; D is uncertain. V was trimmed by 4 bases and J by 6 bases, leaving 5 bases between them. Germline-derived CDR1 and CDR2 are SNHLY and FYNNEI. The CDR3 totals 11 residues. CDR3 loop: CASSARDTQYF. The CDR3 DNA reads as TGTGCCAGCAGTGCGCGGGATACGCAGTATTTT. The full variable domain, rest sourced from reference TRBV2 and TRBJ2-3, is EPEVTQTPSHQVTQMGQEVILRCVPISNHLYFYWYRQILGQKVEFLVSFYNNEISEKSEIFDDQFSVERPDGSNFTLKIRSTKLEDSAMYFCASSARDTQYFGPGTRLTVL.

CDR3 in DNA: TGCAGCGCGGGAACCGGGGGCTATGGCTACACCTTC. Translated, it gives CSAGTGGYGYTF. The chain couples TRBV29-1 to TRBJ1-2; tentatively, D is TRBD1 (5 bases). The germline V and J ends were trimmed by 7 bases and 4 bases, with 13 bases remaining between them. Germline CDR1 and CDR2: SQVTM and ANQGSEA. The CDR3 length is 12 residues.

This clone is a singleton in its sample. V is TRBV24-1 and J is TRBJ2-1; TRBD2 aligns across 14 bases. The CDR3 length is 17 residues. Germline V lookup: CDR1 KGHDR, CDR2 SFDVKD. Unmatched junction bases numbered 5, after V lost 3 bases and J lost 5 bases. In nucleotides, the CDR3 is TGTGCCACCAGTGATGGGGGACTAGCGGGGGTCAACAATGAGCAGTTCTTC. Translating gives CATSDGGLAGVNNEQFF.

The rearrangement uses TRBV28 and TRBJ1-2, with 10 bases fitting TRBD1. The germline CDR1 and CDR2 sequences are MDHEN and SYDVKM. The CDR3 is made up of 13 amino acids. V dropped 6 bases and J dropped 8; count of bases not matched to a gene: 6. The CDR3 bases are TGTGCCAGCAGCCGGGACAGGGGTGAGGGCTACACCTTC. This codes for CASSRDRGEGYTF.

The CDR3 here is CASSLSTSETQHF. The CDR3 nucleotides read TGTGCCAGCAGCTTAAGTACCAGCGAGACCCAGCATTTT. The chain carries TRBV7-2 and TRBJ1-5; D is ambiguous. The CDR3 is made up of 13 amino acids. Germline V gene lookup returns CDR1 SGHTA and CDR2 FQGNSA. Trimming removed 2 bases from V and 11 bases from J, with 13 bases in between.

Written as DNA, the CDR3 is TGTGCCAGCAGCTTACAGGGAAACATGAACACTGAAGCTTTCTTT. Its protein is CASSLQGNMNTEAFF. The rearrangement links TRBV7-9 to TRBJ1-1; perhaps TRBD1 as D (5 bases). Germline V gene sequence: CDR1 SEHNR, CDR2 FQNEAQ (reference sequence). The CDR3 is 15 amino acids. Trimming removed 2 bases at V and 0 bases at J, with 10 bases between. The full variable domain, rest sourced from reference TRBV7-9 and TRBJ1-1, is DTGVSQNPRHKITKRGQNVTFRCDPISEHNRLYWYRQTLGQGPEFLTYFQNEAQLEKSRLLSDRFSAERPKGSFSTLEIQRTEQGDSAMYLCASSLQGNMNTEAFFGQGTRLTVV.

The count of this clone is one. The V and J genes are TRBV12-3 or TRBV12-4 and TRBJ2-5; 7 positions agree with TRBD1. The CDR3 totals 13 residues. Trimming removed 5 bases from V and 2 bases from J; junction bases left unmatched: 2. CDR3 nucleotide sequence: TGTGCCAGCAGTCCGGGACAGCAAGAGACCCAGTACTTC. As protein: CASSPGQQETQYF.

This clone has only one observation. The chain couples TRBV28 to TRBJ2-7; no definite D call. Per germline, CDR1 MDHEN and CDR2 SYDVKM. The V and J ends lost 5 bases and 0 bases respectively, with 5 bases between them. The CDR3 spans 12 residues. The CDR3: CASSQFSYEQYF. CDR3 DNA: TGTGCCAGCAGTCAGTTCTCCTACGAGCAGTACTTC.

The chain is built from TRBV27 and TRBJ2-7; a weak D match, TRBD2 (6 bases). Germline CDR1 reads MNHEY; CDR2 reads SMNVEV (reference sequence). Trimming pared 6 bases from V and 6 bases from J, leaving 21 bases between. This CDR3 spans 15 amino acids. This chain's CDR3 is CASRQFGTPEGEQYF. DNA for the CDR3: TGTGCCAGCAGACAATTCGGGACTCCCGAGGGCGAGCAGTACTTC.

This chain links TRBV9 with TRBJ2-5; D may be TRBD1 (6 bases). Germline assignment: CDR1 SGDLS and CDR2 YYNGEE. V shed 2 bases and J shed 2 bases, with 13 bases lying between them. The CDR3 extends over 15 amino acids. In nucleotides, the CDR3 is TGTGCCAGCAGCGTTGGGGGACACTCGCAAGAGACCCAGTACTTC. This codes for CASSVGGHSQETQYF.

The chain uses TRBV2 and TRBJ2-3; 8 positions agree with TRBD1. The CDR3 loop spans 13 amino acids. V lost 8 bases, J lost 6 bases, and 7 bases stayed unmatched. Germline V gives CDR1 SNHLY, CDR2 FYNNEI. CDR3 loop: CASLRTGSDTQYF. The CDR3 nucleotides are TGTGCCAGCCTTCGGACAGGGTCGGATACGCAGTATTTT. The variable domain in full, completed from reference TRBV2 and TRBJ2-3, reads EPEVTQTPSHQVTQMGQEVILRCVPISNHLYFYWYRQILGQKVEFLVSFYNNEISEKSEIFDDQFSVERPDGSNFTLKIRSTKLEDSAMYFCASLRTGSDTQYFGPGTRLTVL.

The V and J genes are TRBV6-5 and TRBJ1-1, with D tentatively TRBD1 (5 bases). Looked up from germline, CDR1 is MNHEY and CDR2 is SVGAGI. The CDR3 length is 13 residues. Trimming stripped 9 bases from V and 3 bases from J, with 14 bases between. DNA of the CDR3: TGTGCCAGTAGCAGGGTCTGGGACACTGAAGCTTTCTTT. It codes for CASSRVWDTEAFF.

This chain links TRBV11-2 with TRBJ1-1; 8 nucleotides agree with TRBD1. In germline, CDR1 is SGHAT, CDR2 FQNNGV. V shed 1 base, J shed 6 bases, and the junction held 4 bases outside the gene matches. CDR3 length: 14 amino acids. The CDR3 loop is CASSLVRDRSEAFF. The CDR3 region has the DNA TGTGCCAGCAGCTTAGTGAGGGACAGGTCTGAAGCTTTCTTT.

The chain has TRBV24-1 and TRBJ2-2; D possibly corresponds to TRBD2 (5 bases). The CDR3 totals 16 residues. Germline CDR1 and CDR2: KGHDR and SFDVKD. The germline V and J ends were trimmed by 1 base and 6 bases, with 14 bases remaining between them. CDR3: CATSDFVGMGAGELFF. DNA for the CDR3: TGTGCCACCAGTGATTTCGTCGGGATGGGAGCCGGGGAGCTGTTTTTT.

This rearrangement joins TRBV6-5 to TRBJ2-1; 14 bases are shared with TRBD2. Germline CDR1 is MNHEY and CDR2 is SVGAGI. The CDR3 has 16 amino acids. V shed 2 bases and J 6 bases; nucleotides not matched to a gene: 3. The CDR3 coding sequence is TGTGCCAGCAGTTACGGACTAGCGGGAGGACCCAATGAGCAGTTCTTC. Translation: CASSYGLAGGPNEQFF.

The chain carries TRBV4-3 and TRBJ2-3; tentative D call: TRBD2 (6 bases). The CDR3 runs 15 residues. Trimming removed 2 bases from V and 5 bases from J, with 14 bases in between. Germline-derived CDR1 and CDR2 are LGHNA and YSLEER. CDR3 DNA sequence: TGCGCCAGCAGCCAAACGGGCGGGGAAGAAGATACGCAGTATTTT. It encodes CASSQTGGEEDTQYF.

This CDR3 reads CASSLYLGVMGEQYF. CDR3 sequence (DNA): TGTGCCAGCAGTTTATATCTAGGGGTTATGGGGGAGCAGTACTTC. This rearrangement joins TRBV27 to TRBJ2-7; a weak D match, TRBD1 (5 bases). The V end lost 1 base, the J end lost 7 bases, and 17 bases lay between the germline ends. CDR3 length: 15 residues. CDR1 and CDR2 (germline): MNHEY, SMNVEV (reference sequence).

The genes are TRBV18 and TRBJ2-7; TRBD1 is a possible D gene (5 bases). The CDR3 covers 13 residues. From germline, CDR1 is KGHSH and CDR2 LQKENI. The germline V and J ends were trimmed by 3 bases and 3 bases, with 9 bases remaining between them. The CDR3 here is CASSPAGLYEQYF. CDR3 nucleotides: TGTGCCAGCTCACCGGCAGGGCTCTACGAGCAGTACTTC.

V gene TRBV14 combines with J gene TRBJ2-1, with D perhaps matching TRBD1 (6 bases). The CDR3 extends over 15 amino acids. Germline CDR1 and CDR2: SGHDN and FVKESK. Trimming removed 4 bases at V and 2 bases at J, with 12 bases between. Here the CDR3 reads CASSPLGATYNEQFF. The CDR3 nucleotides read TGTGCCAGCAGCCCCCTGGGGGCTACCTACAATGAGCAGTTCTTC.

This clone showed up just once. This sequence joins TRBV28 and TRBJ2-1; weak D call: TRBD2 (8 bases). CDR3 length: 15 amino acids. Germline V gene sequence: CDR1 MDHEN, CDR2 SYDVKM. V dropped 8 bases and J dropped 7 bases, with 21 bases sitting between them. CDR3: CASEEQGTRPNEQFF. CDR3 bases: TGTGCCAGCGAGGAACAGGGGACTAGACCTAATGAGCAGTTCTTC.

The CDR3 region is CASSIRAPYEQYF. The CDR3 DNA sequence: TGTGCCAGTAGTATTCGAGCCCCCTACGAGCAGTACTTC. The chain combines TRBV19 with TRBJ2-7; D not certain. Germline CDR1 reads LNHDA; CDR2 reads SQIVND (reference sequence). V was shortened by 3 bases and J by 2 bases, with 8 bases between the two germline ends. This CDR3 is 13 amino acids long.

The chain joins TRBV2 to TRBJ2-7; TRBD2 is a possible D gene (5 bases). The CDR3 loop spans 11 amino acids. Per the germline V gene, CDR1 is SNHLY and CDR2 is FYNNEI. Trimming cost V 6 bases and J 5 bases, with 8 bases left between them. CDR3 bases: TGTGCCAGCAGCCGGGAAAACGAGCAGTACTTC. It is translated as CASSRENEQYF. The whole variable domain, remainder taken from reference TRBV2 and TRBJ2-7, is EPEVTQTPSHQVTQMGQEVILRCVPISNHLYFYWYRQILGQKVEFLVSFYNNEISEKSEIFDDQFSVERPDGSNFTLKIRSTKLEDSAMYFCASSRENEQYFGPGTRLTVT.

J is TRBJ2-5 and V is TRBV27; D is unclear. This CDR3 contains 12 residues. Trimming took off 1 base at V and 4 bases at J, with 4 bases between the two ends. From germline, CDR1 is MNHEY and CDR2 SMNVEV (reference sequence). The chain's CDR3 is CASSLYGETQYF. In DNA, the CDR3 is TGTGCCAGCAGTTTATACGGAGAGACCCAGTACTTC.

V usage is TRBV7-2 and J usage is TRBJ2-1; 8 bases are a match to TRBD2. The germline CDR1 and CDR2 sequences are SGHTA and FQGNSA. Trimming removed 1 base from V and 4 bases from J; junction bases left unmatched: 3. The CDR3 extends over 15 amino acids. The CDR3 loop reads CASSLVTSGYNEQFF. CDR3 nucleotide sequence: TGTGCCAGCAGCTTAGTAACTAGCGGATACAATGAGCAGTTCTTC.

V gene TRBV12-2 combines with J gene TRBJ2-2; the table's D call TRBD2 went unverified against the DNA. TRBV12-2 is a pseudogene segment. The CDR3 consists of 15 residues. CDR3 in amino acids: CASRRLAGAPGELFF. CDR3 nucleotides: TGTGCAAGTCGTCGACTAGCGGGAGCCCCCGGGGAGCTGTTTTTT.

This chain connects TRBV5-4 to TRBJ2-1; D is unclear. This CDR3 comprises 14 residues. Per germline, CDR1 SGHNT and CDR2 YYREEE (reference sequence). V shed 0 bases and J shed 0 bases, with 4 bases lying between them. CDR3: CASSLADSYNEQFF. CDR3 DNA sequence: TGTGCCAGCAGCTTGGCAGACTCCTACAATGAGCAGTTCTTC.

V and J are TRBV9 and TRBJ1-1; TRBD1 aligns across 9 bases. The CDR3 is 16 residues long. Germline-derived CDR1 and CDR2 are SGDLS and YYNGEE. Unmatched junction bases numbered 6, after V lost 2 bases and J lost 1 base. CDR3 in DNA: TGTGCCAGCAGCGTGGCAATGACAGGGGGGAACACTGAAGCTTTCTTT. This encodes CASSVAMTGGNTEAFF. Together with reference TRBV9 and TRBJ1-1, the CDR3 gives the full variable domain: DSGVTQTPKHLITATGQRVTLRCSPRSGDLSVYWYQQSLDQGLQFLIQYYNGEERAKGNILERFSAQQFPDLHSELNLSSLELGDSALYFCASSVAMTGGNTEAFFGQGTRLTVV.

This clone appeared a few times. Written as DNA, the CDR3 is TGTGCCAGCATGAAGGGGCCGACCGGGGAGCTGTTTTTT. Translation: CASMKGPTGELFF. The chain combines TRBV7-3 with TRBJ2-2, with TRBD1 as a possible D gene (5 bases). CDR1 is SGHTA, CDR2 FQGTGA, per germline. Trimming cost V 7 bases and J 5 bases, with 11 bases left between them. The CDR3 consists of 13 residues.

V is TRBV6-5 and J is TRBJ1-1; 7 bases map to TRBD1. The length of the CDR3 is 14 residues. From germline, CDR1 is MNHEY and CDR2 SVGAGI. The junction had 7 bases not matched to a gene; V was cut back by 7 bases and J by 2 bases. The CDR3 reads CASKGQSPNTEAFF. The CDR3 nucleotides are TGTGCCAGCAAGGGACAGTCACCAAACACTGAAGCTTTCTTT.

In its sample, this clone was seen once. The CDR3 is CASTVAGNEKLFF. The CDR3 DNA reads TGTGCCAGCACAGTCGCGGGTAATGAAAAACTGTTTTTT. The chain links TRBV28 to TRBJ1-4; D gene ambiguous. Trimming took off 7 bases at V and 4 bases at J, with 10 bases between the two ends. CDR1 and CDR2 (germline): MDHEN, SYDVKM. The CDR3 length is 13 residues.